Listed below are T cell receptor beta chains from one sample, sequenced in a study of technical replicates of blood from four donors. Sequencing used immunoSEQ multiplex PCR; TCRdb keeps in-frame clones, though not all of them. The data contain tens of thousands of clones, about 87% of them seen just once; the ten biggest clones take up 4% to 6.5%. The sample was PBMCs. The receptors were sampled from a human donor in good health. Some clones in this sample may be carry-over from other donors' samples. The CDR3 runs from the conserved cysteine through the conserved F or W. The D gene is left open where the match is weak. Size is stated for part of the rows, as once, few or many counts, or as a class when the clone is expanded.

abundance: -
v_gene: TRBV13
j_gene: TRBJ1-6
d_gene: -
CDR3aa: CASSLGRVVPGSYNSPLHF
CDR3nt: TGTGCCAGCAGCTTAGGCCGGGTCGTCCCCGGCTCCTATAATTCACCCCTCCACTTT

abundance: -
v_gene: TRBV27
j_gene: TRBJ2-7
d_gene: TRBD1
CDR3aa: CASSFTIPGTANSYEQYF
CDR3nt: TGTGCCAGCAGTTTCACGATCCCCGGGACAGCGAATTCCTACGAGCAGTACTTC

abundance: -
v_gene: TRBV7-9
j_gene: TRBJ1-5
d_gene: -
CDR3aa: CASSLGGGVNQPQHF
CDR3nt: TGTGCCAGCAGCTTAGGGGGGGGAGTCAATCAGCCCCAGCATTTT

abundance: -
v_gene: TRBV11-2
j_gene: TRBJ1-5
d_gene: TRBD1
CDR3aa: CASSSSGQGNQPQHF
CDR3nt: TGTGCCAGCAGCTCCTCGGGACAGGGCAATCAGCCCCAGCATTTT

abundance: -
v_gene: TRBV6-6
j_gene: TRBJ2-7
d_gene: TRBD1
CDR3aa: CASSYSPGQGVEQYF
CDR3nt: TGTGCCAGCAGTTACTCTCCGGGACAGGGAGTCGAGCAGTACTTC

abundance: -
v_gene: TRBV30
j_gene: TRBJ1-4
d_gene: -
CDR3aa: CAWSSNIGGNEKLFF
CDR3nt: TGTGCCTGGAGTTCGAATATAGGCGGGAATGAAAAACTGTTTTTT

abundance: -
v_gene: TRBV13
j_gene: TRBJ2-5
d_gene: -
CDR3aa: CASSYQETQYF
CDR3nt: TGTGCCAGCAGCTATCAGGAGACCCAGTACTTC

abundance: many
v_gene: TRBV4-2
j_gene: TRBJ1-1
d_gene: -
CDR3aa: CASSQGGQDMNTEAFF
CDR3nt: TGTGCCAGCAGCCAAGGAGGGCAAGACATGAACACTGAAGCTTTCTTT

abundance: -
v_gene: TRBV7-9
j_gene: TRBJ2-1
d_gene: -
CDR3aa: CASSFPWGGASDEQFF
CDR3nt: TGTGCCAGCAGCTTTCCTTGGGGGGGGGCGTCGGATGAGCAGTTCTTC

abundance: -
v_gene: TRBV29-1
j_gene: TRBJ2-1
d_gene: TRBD1
CDR3aa: CSVTGQGRSYNEQFF
CDR3nt: TGCAGCGTAACAGGACAGGGACGCTCCTACAATGAGCAGTTCTTC

abundance: -
v_gene: TRBV5-3
j_gene: TRBJ2-1
d_gene: -
CDR3aa: CARSWKGSNEQFF
CDR3nt: TGTGCCAGAAGCTGGAAGGGGTCCAATGAGCAGTTCTTC

abundance: few
v_gene: TRBV5-1
j_gene: TRBJ1-2
d_gene: -
CDR3aa: CASRSLSGYGYTF
CDR3nt: TGCGCCAGCAGATCCCTCTCGGGCTATGGCTACACCTTC

abundance: -
v_gene: TRBV7-9
j_gene: TRBJ1-1
d_gene: -
CDR3aa: CASSPLAFF
CDR3nt: TGTGCCAGCAGCCCCCTCGCTTTCTTT

abundance: once
v_gene: TRBV5-1
j_gene: TRBJ2-1
d_gene: TRBD2
CDR3aa: CASSQAGGPYNEQFF
CDR3nt: TGCGCCAGCAGCCAAGCGGGAGGGCCTTACAATGAGCAGTTCTTC

abundance: -
v_gene: TRBV11-2
j_gene: TRBJ1-1
d_gene: -
CDR3aa: CASRTPPGTTDTEAFF
CDR3nt: TGTGCCAGCAGAACACCTCCGGGGACAACGGACACTGAAGCTTTCTTT

abundance: -
v_gene: TRBV5-8
j_gene: TRBJ2-5
d_gene: -
CDR3aa: CASSLGGGKTQYF
CDR3nt: TGTGCCAGCAGCTTGGGGGGAGGAAAGACCCAGTACTTC

abundance: -
v_gene: TRBV29-1
j_gene: TRBJ2-2
d_gene: -
CDR3aa: CSARWGELDTGELFF
CDR3nt: TGCAGCGCAAGGTGGGGAGAGCTAGACACCGGGGAGCTGTTTTTT

abundance: -
v_gene: TRBV7-3
j_gene: TRBJ2-3
d_gene: -
CDR3aa: CASSLTSGGTDTQYF
CDR3nt: TGTGCCAGCAGCTTAACGAGCGGAGGGACAGATACGCAGTATTTT

abundance: -
v_gene: TRBV11-3
j_gene: TRBJ2-1
d_gene: TRBD1
CDR3aa: CASSARTGYNEQFF
CDR3nt: TGTGCCAGCAGCGCCAGGACAGGGTACAATGAGCAGTTCTTC

abundance: -
v_gene: TRBV5-1
j_gene: TRBJ1-4
d_gene: -
CDR3aa: CASSVLQGSGEKLFF
CDR3nt: TGCGCCAGCAGCGTACTTCAGGGGAGCGGAGAAAAACTGTTTTTT

abundance: -
v_gene: TRBV5-1
j_gene: TRBJ1-6
d_gene: TRBD1
CDR3aa: CASSVTFRDRGSDNSPLHF
CDR3nt: TGCGCCAGCAGCGTAACATTCCGGGACAGGGGTTCGGATAATTCACCCCTCCACTTT

abundance: -
v_gene: TRBV4-1
j_gene: TRBJ1-1
d_gene: TRBD1
CDR3aa: CASSQSILRRQGSTEAFF
CDR3nt: TGCGCCAGCAGCCAATCTATCTTAAGGAGACAGGGGAGCACTGAAGCTTTCTTT

abundance: -
v_gene: TRBV2
j_gene: TRBJ1-2
d_gene: -
CDR3aa: CASRRGGDGYTF
CDR3nt: TGTGCCAGCAGGAGAGGGGGGGATGGCTACACCTTC